This TCR beta chain was sequenced for a study of cytomegalovirus exposure and HLA in healthy donors. Broader study findings: Other equally common chains were less clonally expanded than HLA-associated TCR beta chains, a later analysis showed. A later analysis linked a missense DCLRE1C variant to TCR beta V- and J-gene trimming. Serostatus for CMV was the only available immune exposure information. When the data were analyzed later, several of the most significant clusters appeared to be linked to common viral pathogens.

A note on this clone: The antigen is not known.

J was trimmed by 5 bases and V by 3 bases; bases with no gene match: 10. CDR3 size: 15 residues. Germline V gene data show CDR1 as MDHEN and CDR2 as SYDVKM. Use of 60 Vbeta and 13 Jbeta primers characterized the PCR. Clones were sequenced by immunoSEQ multiplex PCR, and TCRdb holds only the in-frame ones, with some missing. The repertoire includes some 79,000 clones, 55% to 70% of them detected once, and about 15% sits in the top ten. The sequencing sample was made of PBMCs. This clonotype originated in a woman aged 40 to 55 in good health and CMV-seropositive. V is TRBV28 and J is TRBJ2-7; 7 bases are shared with TRBD2. CDR3 coding DNA: TGTGCCAGCAGTTTTGAGTTGCGCGGGAGCAACGAGCAGTACTTC. It codes for CASSFELRGSNEQYF.